This T cell receptor beta chain was sequenced for a study of T-cell memory formation after mild COVID-19 (dated by TCRdb to the early 2020s). Concerning the study at large: Most TCR sequence clusters were specific to one of the two donors. Longitudinal TCRalpha and TCRbeta repertoire sequencing tracked T-cell clones expanding and contracting after mild COVID-19 in two donors. The cohort comprised two young, previously healthy adult volunteers, one female and one male. What the work shows at the level of the full study, not this receptor alone: Only a couple of mild cases were covered by the study, and larger cohorts that include severe cases with pre-infection samples were considered necessary. Some responding clones were found in pre-infection memory, which suggests that pre-existing cross-reactive memory T cells took part in the SARS-CoV-2 response. Whether the second-wave clones peaking on day 37 were SARS-CoV-2 specific was not confirmed. Clones that contracted from day 15 to 85 showed balanced CD4/CD8 phenotypes, whereas a second wave of clones that expanded from day 15 to 37 leaned towards CD4+. Contracting CD4+ clones were located mainly in the CM and EM memory subsets, whereas CD8+ clones were found to be enriched in EMRA.

Ficoll-Paque density gradient centrifugation was used to isolate PBMCs. With regard to this clonotype: Its recognized antigen is unknown. The sample holds no much larger clone one base away, and base qualities are not on file.

TCRdb lists the instrument as Illumina NovaSeq 6000. cDNA libraries for TCRalpha and TCRbeta were prepared by 5'RACE using constant-segment primers, with sample barcodes and unique molecular identifiers added. Trizol reagent was used to extract RNA from every sample. Libraries were amplified in two PCR steps, with a second sample barcode and Illumina TruSeq adapters added in the second step. Libraries were sequenced on an Illumina NovaSeq with 2 x 150 bp paired-end reads. From the authors' description of their analysis: Reads were demultiplexed and collapsed into UMI-guided consensus sequences with migec v1.2.7. Using mixcr v2.1.11, the UMI consensuses were aligned to TRA and TRB V and J templates and assembled into clonotypes. A clonotype was counted as expanded or contracted only when both edgeR and NoisET called the clonotype significant, with the noise models trained on biological replicates. For edgeR calls, the cutoffs were a false discovery rate-adjusted p below 0.01 and a log2 fold-change threshold of 1. PCA with hierarchical clustering of max-normalized trajectories of the 1000 most abundant clonotypes was used as exploratory dynamics analysis. Separately sequenced CD4+ and CD8+ repertoires were used to assign the CD4 or CD8 phenotype of responding clones. TCRdb took the public reads, trimmed them with fastp at Q25, ran MiXCR for clone calling and kept in-frame beta chains. When rows share a CDR3 protein, they turn into one entry using the most common DNA and genes. The V and J calls and clone size are TCRdb's, not the authors'. This sample is represented by 400,000 to 450,000 distinct CDR3 sequences; roughly 17% of them were singletons. Clones ranked in the top ten supply about 22% of the sample.

Measured from the cysteine to the valine, the CDR3 is 13 residues long. Just the 39-base CDR3 DNA is kept, in frame starting at base 1. Trimming takes 2 bases from V and 0 bases from J, and the germline ends sit 8 bases apart. CDR1 and CDR2 are read off the germline V gene (reference sequence) as DFQATT and SNEGSKA. The TCR was taken from a man in his late teens or twenties who had mild COVID-19 (a few samples of this study predate the infection). The sample titles of this study are shuffled in the database, so cell type and time point are left out; the donor was told from shared clones. What was sequenced was PBMCs or a T cell subset sorted from them (not recorded which). The rearrangement joined TRBV20-1 to TRBJ2-7; no confident D gene assignment can be made. In nucleotides, the sequence is TGCAGTGCTAGACCACGGTACTCCTACGAGCAGTACGTC. Translation gives CSARPRYSYEQYV.